This note documents a single T cell receptor beta chain sequence. Its target is not known. Both 60 Vbeta primers and 13 Jbeta primers went into the PCR. The data were produced by immunoSEQ multiplex PCR, yet TCRdb's version contains in-frame clones alone and is incomplete. The sample has more than 95,000 clones; 73% are singletons. This specimen comes from a study of cytomegalovirus exposure and HLA in healthy donors. Overall study results and limits: Most TCR sequences showed up rarely, but some public TCRs showed up in many donors. The authors confirmed in vitro that three CMV-associated chains were specific for CMV antigens.

This TCR was recovered from a man in his 60s in good health and CMV-seropositive. Input material: PBMCs.

The CDR3 nucleotides read TGTGCCAGCAGCCTAAGCGGGGGGAAATACAATGAGCAGTTCTTC. Its translation is CASSLSGGKYNEQFF. The chain couples TRBV6-6 to TRBJ2-1, with 9 positions matching TRBD2. This CDR3 has 15 amino acids. Germline CDR1 MNHNY, CDR2 SVGAGI (reference sequence). V lost 6 bases, J lost 4 bases, and 7 bases stayed unmatched.